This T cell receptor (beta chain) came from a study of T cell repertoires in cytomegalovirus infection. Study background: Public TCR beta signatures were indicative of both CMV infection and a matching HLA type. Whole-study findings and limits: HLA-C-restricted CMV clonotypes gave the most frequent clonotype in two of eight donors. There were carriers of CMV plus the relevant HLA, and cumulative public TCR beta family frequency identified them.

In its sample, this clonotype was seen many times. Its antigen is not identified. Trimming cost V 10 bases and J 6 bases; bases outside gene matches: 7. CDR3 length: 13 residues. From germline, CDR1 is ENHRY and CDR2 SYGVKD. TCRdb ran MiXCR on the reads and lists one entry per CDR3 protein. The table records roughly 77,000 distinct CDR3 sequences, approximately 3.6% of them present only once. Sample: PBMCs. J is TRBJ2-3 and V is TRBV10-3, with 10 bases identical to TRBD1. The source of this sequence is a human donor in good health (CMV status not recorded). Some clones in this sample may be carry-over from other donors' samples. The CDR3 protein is CATGDRGWDTQYF. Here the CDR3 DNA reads TGTGCCACCGGGGACAGGGGATGGGATACGCAGTATTTT.